Below are 21 T cell receptor beta chains sequenced from a single sample in a study of cytomegalovirus exposure and HLA in healthy donors. The PCR was carried out with 60 Vbeta primers and 13 Jbeta primers. Clones were sequenced by immunoSEQ multiplex PCR, and TCRdb holds only the in-frame ones, with some missing. Among 200,000 or so clones listed, about four fifths were seen once. The specimen was PBMCs. The receptors here all came from a male donor in good health and CMV-seropositive.

The rearrangement uses TRBV4-1 and TRBJ2-1, with 10 bases lining up with TRBD1. CDR1 is MGHRA, CDR2 YSYEKL, per germline. V shed 3 bases, J shed 6 bases, and the junction held 14 bases outside the gene matches. The CDR3 spans 18 residues. CDR3 sequence (DNA): TGCGCCAGCAGCCACCTCCGTGGGGGACAGGGGAAGGGCAATGAGCAGTTCTTC. Translated: CASSHLRGGQGKGNEQFF.

About this clone itself: The same CDR3 can be traced to other DNA sequences in this sample. The rearrangement uses TRBV7-9 and TRBJ1-6; the D is unclear. V was pared by 5 bases and J by 5 bases, with 10 bases between. Germline CDR1 is SEHNR and CDR2 is FQNEAQ (reference sequence). The CDR3 spans 14 residues. CDR3 sequence: CASSVTGDNSPLHF. Here the CDR3 DNA reads TGTGCCAGCAGCGTAACCGGGGATAATTCACCCCTCCACTTT.

The J gene is TRBJ2-2, the V gene TRBV7-3; 11 nucleotides match TRBD2. The CDR3 contains 17 residues. CDR1 is SGHTA and CDR2 is FQGTGA in the germline V gene. V lost 0 bases, J lost 4 bases, and 4 bases stayed unmatched. The CDR3 DNA reads TGTGCCAGCAGCTTAACTGGGACTAGCGGTTCCACCGGGGAGCTGTTTTTT. Translated: CASSLTGTSGSTGELFF.

Regarding this clone: In the same sample, other DNA sequences code for this CDR3. The chain couples TRBV27 to TRBJ2-7, with 11 bases matching TRBD2. Per the germline V gene, CDR1 is MNHEY and CDR2 is SMNVEV (reference sequence). The junction had 6 bases not matched to a gene; V was cut back by 5 bases and J by 0 bases. The CDR3 sequence is 16 residues long. This CDR3 reads CASSLSGTSGSYEQYF. CDR3 sequence (DNA): TGTGCCAGCAGTCTTTCAGGGACTAGCGGCTCCTACGAGCAGTACTTC.

This clone was seen only a few times. The J gene is TRBJ1-2, the V gene TRBV7-2; D perhaps matches TRBD1 (5 bases). The V end was cut by 5 bases, the J end by 3 bases, with 13 bases between. Germline V lookup: CDR1 SGHTA, CDR2 FQGNSA. This CDR3 region has 14 residues. The CDR3 DNA is TGTGCCAGCAGCCCTCAGGGAGGGGACTATGGCTACACCTTC. Protein: CASSPQGGDYGYTF. The full variable domain, completed using reference TRBV7-2 and TRBJ1-2, is GAGVSQSPSNKVTEKGKDVELRCDPISGHTALYWYRQSLGQGLEFLIYFQGNSAPDKSGLPSDRFSAERTGGSVSTLTIQRTQQEDSAVYLCASSPQGGDYGYTFGSGTRLTVV.

The rearrangement uses TRBV13 and TRBJ2-2; a possible D gene is TRBD1 (5 bases). Between the trimmed V and J ends, which lost 7 bases and 8 bases, there was a span of 17 bases. Germline V gene data show CDR1 as PRHDT and CDR2 as FYEKMQ (reference sequence). CDR3 length: 14 residues. CDR3 protein: CASTDGRGRGELFF. In DNA, the CDR3 is TGTGCCAGCACCGACGGAAGGGGCAGGGGGGAGCTGTTTTTT.

CDR3: CASSSTGAHEQYF. The CDR3 DNA reads TGTGCCAGCAGCTCGACAGGGGCCCACGAGCAGTACTTC. The rearrangement uses TRBV11-2 and TRBJ2-7, with TRBD1 matching 8 bases. Germline trimming cut 4 bases from V and 5 bases from J; bases unmatched to any gene: 4. The CDR3 extends over 13 amino acids. Germline lookup yields CDR1 SGHAT and CDR2 FQNNGV.

This clone occurred once. V usage is TRBV6-5 and J usage is TRBJ1-1; 9 nucleotides match TRBD1. The CDR3 is 15 residues long. After removal of 6 bases from V and 1 base from J, the junction contained 6 bases not matched to a gene. Germline lookup yields CDR1 MNHEY and CDR2 SVGAGI. The CDR3 spells CASSLGTGPNTEAFF. The CDR3 DNA follows: TGTGCCAGCAGCCTAGGGACAGGGCCGAACACTGAAGCTTTCTTT.

This chain links TRBV7-9 with TRBJ2-1; tentative D call: TRBD2 (5 bases). CDR1 and CDR2 (germline): SEHNR, FQNEAQ (reference sequence). V shed 5 bases and J shed 2 bases, with 16 bases lying between them. This CDR3 comprises 16 residues. In DNA, the CDR3 is TGTGCCAGCAGCGAGGTAGCGAGGTACACCTACAATGAGCAGTTCTTC. Protein sequence: CASSEVARYTYNEQFF.

This chain joins TRBV5-6 and TRBJ1-1, with 7 bases fitting TRBD1. Germline CDR1 is SGHDT and CDR2 is YYEEEE. CDR3 length: 12 amino acids. Trimming took 4 bases from V and 12 from J; bases not matched to a gene: 9. This chain's CDR3 is CASSPRDRSSFF. CDR3 coding DNA: TGTGCCAGCAGCCCCCGGGACAGATCTTCTTTCTTT.

This chain uses TRBV6-6 with TRBJ2-5; a weak D match, TRBD2 (5 bases). V was trimmed by 0 bases and J by 4 bases, leaving 9 bases between them. The CDR3 length is 14 residues. The germline V gene encodes CDR1 MNHNY and CDR2 SVGAGI (reference sequence). The CDR3 reads CASSYSRGLETQYF. The CDR3 DNA reads TGTGCCAGCAGTTACTCACGAGGGTTAGAGACCCAGTACTTC.

V gene TRBV6-5 combines with J gene TRBJ1-2, with a tentative D call TRBD1 (5 bases). Trimming took off 6 bases at V and 7 bases at J, with 18 bases between the two ends. This CDR3 has 14 amino acids. Germline V gene data show CDR1 as MNHEY and CDR2 as SVGAGI. The CDR3 coding sequence is TGTGCCAGCAGAAACAAAGGGGCCCCTGGTGGCTACACCTTC. Protein sequence: CASRNKGAPGGYTF.

The V gene is TRBV6-5, the J gene TRBJ2-3, with 8 bases aligning to TRBD2. The V gene's germline CDR1 is MNHEY and CDR2 SVGAGI. The CDR3 sequence is 15 residues long. V lost 3 bases, J lost 4 bases, and 6 bases stayed unmatched. The CDR3 DNA reads as TGTGCCAGCAGTTATTCCGGGGGGGCATCAGATACGCAGTATTTT. Translation: CASSYSGGASDTQYF.

The chain employs TRBV2 and TRBJ1-1, with 8 nucleotides matching TRBD1. The CDR3 is 14 amino acids. J was trimmed by 5 bases and V by 8 bases; bases with no gene match: 10. Germline V CDR1 and CDR2: SNHLY, FYNNEI. Here the CDR3 DNA reads TGTGCCAGCCACCCATTCGACAGGGGTACTGAAGCTTTCTTT. Its translation is CASHPFDRGTEAFF.

The V and J genes are TRBV9 and TRBJ2-3; D not certain. CDR1 is SGDLS and CDR2 is YYNGEE in the germline V gene. V lost 1 base to trimming and J lost 3 bases, with 6 bases between them. The CDR3 covers 13 residues. The CDR3 DNA sequence: TGTGCCAGCAGCGTACAACAGACAGATACGCAGTATTTT. It is translated as CASSVQQTDTQYF.

This chain connects TRBV18 to TRBJ2-5, with unresolved D. Near its end, the DNA agrees better with TRBJ2-7, so the J call may be wrong. The CDR3 loop spans 13 amino acids. Germline CDR1 KGHSH, CDR2 LQKENI. CDR3 loop: CASSPQTEAEQYF. The CDR3, as DNA: TGTGCCAGCTCACCCCAAACAGAAGCCGAGCAGTACTTC.

This clone was seen a single time. CDR3 region: CASSVDGGLAGVSKQYF. In nucleotides, the CDR3 is TGTGCCAGCAGCGTAGATGGGGGACTAGCGGGAGTCAGCAAGCAGTACTTC. The chain combines TRBV9 with TRBJ2-7, with 14 positions matching TRBD2. The CDR3 is 17 amino acids. The germline V gene has CDR1 SGDLS and CDR2 YYNGEE. The J segment lost 8 bases and the V segment lost 0 bases, leaving 10 bases of the junction unmatched.

The chain couples TRBV6-5 to TRBJ1-2; unclear D gene. This CDR3 spans 15 amino acids. The germline gives CDR1 MNHEY, CDR2 SVGAGI. V gave up 0 bases and J gave up 0 bases, with 8 bases separating them. The CDR3, as DNA: TGTGCCAGCAGTTACTCCGGGAATTCTAACTATGGCTACACCTTC. It encodes CASSYSGNSNYGYTF.

This chain connects TRBV6-6 to TRBJ1-1, with TRBD1 matching over 7 bases. Trimming at V came to 4 bases and at J to 0 bases, leaving 8 bases not matched to a gene. Germline CDR1 reads MNHNY; CDR2 reads SVGAGI (reference sequence). The CDR3 spans 16 residues. The CDR3, as DNA: TGTGCCAGCAGTTCTGGCCTGGACAGGATGAACACTGAAGCTTTCTTT. It encodes CASSSGLDRMNTEAFF.

The chain is built from TRBV2 and TRBJ2-2; TRBD1 might be the D (7 bases). V lost 7 bases to trimming and J lost 3 bases, with 15 bases between them. CDR1 and CDR2 from the germline V gene are SNHLY and FYNNEI. This CDR3 comprises 15 residues. CDR3 protein: CASKKGGQYTGELFF. The CDR3 coding sequence is TGTGCCAGCAAGAAGGGGGGACAGTACACCGGGGAGCTGTTTTTT.

The V and J genes are TRBV7-9 and TRBJ1-6; 7 positions match TRBD1. CDR3 length: 16 amino acids. Trimming cost V 4 bases and J 7 bases; bases outside gene matches: 10. Germline V gene lookup returns CDR1 SEHNR and CDR2 FQNEAQ (reference sequence). As DNA, the CDR3 is TGTGCCAGCAGCTCAGGGGGGCGGCACTGGAATTCACCCCTCCACTTT. Residues: CASSSGGRHWNSPLHF.